This TCR beta chain derives from a study of technical replicates of blood from a few donors. Generated by immunoSEQ multiplex PCR, the TCRdb table keeps only in-frame clones and is missing some. The top ten hold approximately 4.8% of the sample, which has nearly 70,000 clones, 80% to 95% seen once. From germline, CDR1 is KGHSH and CDR2 LQKENI. This CDR3 has 12 residues. Trimming stripped 9 bases from V and 5 bases from J, with 14 bases between. The source of this sequence is a human donor in good health. Some clones in this sample may be carry-over from other donors' samples. The sample comprised PBMCs. This sequence joins TRBV18 and TRBJ2-7; D perhaps matches TRBD2 (5 bases). Here the CDR3 DNA reads TGTGCCAGTTCCGGGCGTAGCGACGAGCAGTACTTC. Translation gives CASSGRSDEQYF.